This T cell receptor (beta chain) was documented in a study of blood T cell repertoires in COVID-19. At the level of the study: Spain, Italy and the United States supplied samples that represented acute and convalescent COVID-19. PBMCs, B-cell-depleted T cells, or T cells were the source of the cDNA or gDNA that made up the material.

In the original workflow: Reference gene primer amplification yielded estimated nucleated cell counts. The data were produced by immunoSEQ multiplex PCR, yet TCRdb's version contains in-frame clones alone and is incomplete. The V and J calls and the clone size are those of that table, but D and trimming were determined from the DNA. The sample consists of over 85,000 clones, approximately 87% of them appearing once. J gave up 9 bases and V 6 bases, and 5 bases lay outside the gene matches. The germline V gene encodes CDR1 SGHRS and CDR2 YFSETQ. The CDR3 is made up of 12 amino acids. The clonotype originates from a human donor with acute or convalescent COVID-19. The donor label of this sample is uncertain. The chain couples TRBV5-1 to TRBJ2-1, with TRBD1 identical over 8 bases. Sequenced input: peripheral blood. The CDR3 sequence is CASNRGVGEQFF. CDR3 sequence (DNA): TGCGCCAGCAACAGGGGGGTAGGTGAGCAGTTCTTC.